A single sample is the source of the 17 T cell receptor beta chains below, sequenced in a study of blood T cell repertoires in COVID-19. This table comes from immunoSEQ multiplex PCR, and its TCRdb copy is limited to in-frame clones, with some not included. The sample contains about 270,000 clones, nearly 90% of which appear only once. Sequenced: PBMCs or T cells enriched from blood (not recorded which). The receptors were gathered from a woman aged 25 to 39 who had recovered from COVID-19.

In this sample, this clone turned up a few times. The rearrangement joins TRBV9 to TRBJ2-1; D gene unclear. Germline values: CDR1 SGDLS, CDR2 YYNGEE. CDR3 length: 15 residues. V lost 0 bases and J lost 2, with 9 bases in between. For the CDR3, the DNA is TGTGCCAGCAGCGTAGCTTACTTTCCCTACAATGAGCAGTTCTTC. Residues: CASSVAYFPYNEQFF.

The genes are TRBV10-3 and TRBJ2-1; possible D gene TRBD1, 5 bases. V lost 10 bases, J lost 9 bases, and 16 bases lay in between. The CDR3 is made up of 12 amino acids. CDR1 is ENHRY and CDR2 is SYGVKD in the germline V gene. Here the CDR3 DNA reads TGTGCCACCCGGACATTCGGTCTTGAGCAGTTCTTC. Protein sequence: CATRTFGLEQFF.

DNA of the CDR3: TGTGCCAGCTCCAGGGGCCACCTCTACGAGCAGTACTTC. Protein sequence: CASSRGHLYEQYF. The V and J genes are TRBV7-8 and TRBJ2-7; D perhaps matches TRBD1 (6 bases). Germline values: CDR1 SGHVS, CDR2 FQNEAQ. The CDR3 sequence is 13 residues long. Trimming removed 8 bases from V and 3 bases from J, with 14 bases in between. The full variable domain, rest sourced from reference TRBV7-8 and TRBJ2-7, is GAGVSQSPRYKVAKRGQDVALRCDPISGHVSLFWYQQALGQGPEFLTYFQNEAQLDKSGLPSDRFFAERPEGSVSTLKIQRTQQEDSAVYLCASSRGHLYEQYFGPGTRLTVT.

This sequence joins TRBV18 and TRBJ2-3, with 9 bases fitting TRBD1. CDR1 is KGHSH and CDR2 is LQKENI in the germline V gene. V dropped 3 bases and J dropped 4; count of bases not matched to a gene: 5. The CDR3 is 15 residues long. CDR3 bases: TGTGCCAGCTCACCGCGGGACAGGGTCGCAGATACGCAGTATTTT. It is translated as CASSPRDRVADTQYF.

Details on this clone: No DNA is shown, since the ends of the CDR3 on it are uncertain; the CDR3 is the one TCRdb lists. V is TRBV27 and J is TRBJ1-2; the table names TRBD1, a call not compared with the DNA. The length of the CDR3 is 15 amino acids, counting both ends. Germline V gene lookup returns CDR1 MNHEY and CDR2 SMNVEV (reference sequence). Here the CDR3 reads CASSSSWGLVYGYTF.

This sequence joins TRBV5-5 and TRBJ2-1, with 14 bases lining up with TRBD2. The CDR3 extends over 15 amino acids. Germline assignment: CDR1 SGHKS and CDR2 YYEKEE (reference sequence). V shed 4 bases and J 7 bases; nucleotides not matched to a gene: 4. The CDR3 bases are TGTGCCAGCAGCCCCGGGACTAGCGGGGGAAATGAGCAGTTCTTC. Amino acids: CASSPGTSGGNEQFF. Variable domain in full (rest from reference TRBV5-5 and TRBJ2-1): DAGVTQSPTHLIKTRGQQVTLRCSPISGHKSVSWYQQVLGQGPQFIFQYYEKEERGRGNFPDRFSARQFPNYSSELNVNALLLGDSALYLCASSPGTSGGNEQFFGPGTRLTVL.

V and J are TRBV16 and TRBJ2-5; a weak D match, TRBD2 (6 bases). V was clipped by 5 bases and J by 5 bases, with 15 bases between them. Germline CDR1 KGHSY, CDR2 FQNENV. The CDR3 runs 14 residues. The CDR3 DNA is TGTGCCAGCAGCAAATTGGCGGAGGGCGAGACCCAGTACTTC. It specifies CASSKLAEGETQYF.

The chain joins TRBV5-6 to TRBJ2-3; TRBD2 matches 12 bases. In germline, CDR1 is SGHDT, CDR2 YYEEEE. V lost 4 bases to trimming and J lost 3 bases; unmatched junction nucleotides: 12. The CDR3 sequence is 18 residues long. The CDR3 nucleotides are TGTGCCAGCAGCCCGCCGGGACTAGCGGGTTCCAGGACAGATACGCAGTATTTT. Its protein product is CASSPPGLAGSRTDTQYF.

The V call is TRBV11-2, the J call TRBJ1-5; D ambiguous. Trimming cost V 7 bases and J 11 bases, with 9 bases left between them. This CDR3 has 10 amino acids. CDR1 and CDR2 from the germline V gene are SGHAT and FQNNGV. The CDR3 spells CASIGGTQHF. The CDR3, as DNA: TGTGCCAGCATTGGAGGGACCCAGCATTTT.

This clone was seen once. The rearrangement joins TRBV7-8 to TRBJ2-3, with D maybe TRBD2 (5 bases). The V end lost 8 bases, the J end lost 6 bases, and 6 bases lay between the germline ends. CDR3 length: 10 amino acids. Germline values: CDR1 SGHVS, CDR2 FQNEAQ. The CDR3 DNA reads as TGTGCCAGCCGAGGGGATACGCAGTATTTT. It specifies CASRGDTQYF.

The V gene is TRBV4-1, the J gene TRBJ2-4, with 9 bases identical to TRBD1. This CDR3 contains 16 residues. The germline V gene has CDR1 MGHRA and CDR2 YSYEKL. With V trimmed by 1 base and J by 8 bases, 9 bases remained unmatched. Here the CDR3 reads CASSQGGGTGWDIQYF. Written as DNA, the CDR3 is TGCGCCAGCAGCCAAGGAGGGGGGACAGGGTGGGACATTCAGTACTTC.

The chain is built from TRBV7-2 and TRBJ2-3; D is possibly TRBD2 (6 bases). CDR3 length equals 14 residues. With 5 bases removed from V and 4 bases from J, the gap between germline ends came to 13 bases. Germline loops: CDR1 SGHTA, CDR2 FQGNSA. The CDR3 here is CASSTQTGADTQYF. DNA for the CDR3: TGTGCCAGCAGCACACAGACGGGGGCAGATACGCAGTATTTT.

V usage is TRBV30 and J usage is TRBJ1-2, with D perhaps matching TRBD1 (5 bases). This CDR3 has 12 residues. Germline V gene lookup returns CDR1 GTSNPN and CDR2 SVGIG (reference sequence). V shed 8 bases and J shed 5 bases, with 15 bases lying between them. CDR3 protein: CAGAGAPYGYTF. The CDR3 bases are TGTGCCGGGGCAGGTGCGCCTTATGGCTACACCTTC.

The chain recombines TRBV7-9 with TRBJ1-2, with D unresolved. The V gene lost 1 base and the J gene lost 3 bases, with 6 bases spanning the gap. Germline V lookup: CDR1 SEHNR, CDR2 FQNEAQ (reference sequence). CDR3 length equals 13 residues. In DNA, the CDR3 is TGTGCCAGCAGCTTAGGTCCGGACTATGGCTACACCTTC. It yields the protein CASSLGPDYGYTF.

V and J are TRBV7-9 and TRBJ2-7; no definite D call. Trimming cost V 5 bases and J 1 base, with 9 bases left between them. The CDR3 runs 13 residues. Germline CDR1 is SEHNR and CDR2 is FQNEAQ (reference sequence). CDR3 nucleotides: TGTGCCAGCAGCCTTTCGCGTTCCTACGAGCAGTACTTC. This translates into CASSLSRSYEQYF.

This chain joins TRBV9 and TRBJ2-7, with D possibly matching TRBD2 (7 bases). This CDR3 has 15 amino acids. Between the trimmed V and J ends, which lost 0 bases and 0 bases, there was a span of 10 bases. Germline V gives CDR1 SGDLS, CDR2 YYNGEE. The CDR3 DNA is TGTGCCAGCAGCGTAGAAGGGGGGGTCTCCTACGAGCAGTACTTC. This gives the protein CASSVEGGVSYEQYF.

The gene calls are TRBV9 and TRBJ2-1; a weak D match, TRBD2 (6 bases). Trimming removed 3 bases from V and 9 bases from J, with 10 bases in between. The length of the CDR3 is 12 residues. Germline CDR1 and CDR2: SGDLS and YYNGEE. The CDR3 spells CASSAGAREQFF. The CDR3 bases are TGTGCCAGCAGCGCGGGAGCTCGTGAGCAGTTCTTC.